This T cell receptor (beta chain) was recovered during a study of CD8+CD57+ T cells in acquired aplastic anemia. Background on the study: DNA per sorted CD4+ or CD8+ sample ranged about 0.19 to 30 ug, averaging about 3 ug. Study-level findings and limits: Overlapping CD8+ CDR3 repertoires of patients and controls contained some 27 shared sequences.

TCR beta VDJ and CDR3 profiles were obtained from a genomic DNA template. TCRdb called the reads again in MiXCR, with one record for every CDR3 protein. The sample contains 200,000 to 250,000 distinct CDR3 sequences, more than 55% of which appear only once. Patients who underwent sequencing had shown CD8+CD57+ cell expansion by flow cytometry. Severe acquired aplastic anemia was diagnosed in all patients. About this clonotype itself: Its specificity is not known.

Input material: sorted CD4+, CD8+, or CD8+CD57+ T cells (not recorded which) from PBMCs. The receptor was derived from a human donor with aplastic anemia.

CDR3 in amino acids: CAISESTMGVDYGYTF. The CDR3 DNA reads as TGTGCCATCAGTGAGTCGACTATGGGGGTTGACTATGGCTACACCTTC. The chain couples TRBV10-3 to TRBJ1-2; D possibly corresponds to TRBD1 (5 bases). There are 16 residues in the CDR3. The V gene lost 0 bases and the J gene lost 3 bases, with 14 bases spanning the gap. Germline-derived CDR1 and CDR2 are ENHRY and SYGVKD.